Listed here is a single TCR beta chain. What it binds is not known. The CDR3 totals 16 residues. Germline V gives CDR1 MNHEY, CDR2 SVGAGI. V was trimmed by 0 bases and J by 1 base, leaving 10 bases between them. The record originates from a study of response to subunit inactivated influenza vaccine. Study observations and caveats: Every seasonal influenza vaccination brings in few new T cells, the authors suggested.

TCRdb independently ran MiXCR on the RT-PCR reads; one entry per CDR3 protein. This table has 600,000 to 850,000 distinct CDR3 sequences, 14% appearing once. The sample was PBMCs from blood, taken around two weeks before vaccination. This receptor was obtained from a man in his forties or fifties who received an inactivated influenza vaccine. The chain carries TRBV6-5 and TRBJ2-1; D unclear. The CDR3 nucleotides read TGTGCCAGCAGTTACTCGGCCGGGTGGTCCTACAATGAGCAGTTCTTC. This gives the protein CASSYSAGWSYNEQFF.